The 7 T cell receptor beta chains below all came from one sample that was sequenced in a study of blood T cell repertoires in COVID-19. The repertoire was sequenced with immunoSEQ multiplex PCR; TCRdb's copy has only in-frame clones and lacks some. This sample has approximately 260,000 clones, with 86% found just once. Source material: PBMCs or T cells enriched from blood (not recorded which). These receptors originate from a woman aged 40 to 49 with acute COVID-19.

The rearrangement links TRBV5-1 to TRBJ2-3, with 10 bases aligning to TRBD2. The CDR3 is 17 residues long. After removal of 4 bases from V and 0 bases from J, the junction contained 8 bases not matched to a gene. Germline V lookup: CDR1 SGHRS, CDR2 YFSETQ. The CDR3 sequence is CASSGYTSGTSTDTQYF. As DNA, the CDR3 is TGCGCCAGCAGCGGCTACACTAGCGGGACTAGCACAGATACGCAGTATTTT.

The chain recombines TRBV5-1 with TRBJ2-7; 10 bases line up with TRBD2. CDR3 length: 17 residues. J was trimmed by 1 base and V by 4 bases; bases with no gene match: 11. Germline CDR1 SGHRS, CDR2 YFSETQ. The CDR3 coding sequence is TGCGCCAGCAGCCCAAACCCGCTAGCGGGGGAATCCTACGAGCAGTACTTC. This sequence encodes CASSPNPLAGESYEQYF.

The genes are TRBV6-5 and TRBJ2-7; no definite D call. The CDR3 has 14 residues. From germline, CDR1 is MNHEY and CDR2 SVGAGI. V shed 6 bases and J shed 6 bases, with 18 bases lying between them. The CDR3 spells CASSRESVQGEQYF. DNA for the CDR3: TGTGCCAGCAGCAGAGAGAGCGTCCAAGGCGAGCAGTACTTC.

This clone appeared once. The chain joins TRBV5-4 to TRBJ1-1; no clear D gene. This CDR3 contains 13 residues. Germline V gene sequence: CDR1 SGHNT, CDR2 YYREEE (reference sequence). With 1 base removed from V and 1 base from J, the gap between germline ends came to 5 bases. This chain's CDR3 is CASSLSPNTEAFF. CDR3 DNA sequence: TGTGCCAGCAGCTTGTCTCCGAACACTGAAGCTTTCTTT.

J is TRBJ1-1 and V is TRBV11-3, with D unresolved. The CDR3 consists of 13 residues. CDR1 is SGHNT and CDR2 is YENEEA in the germline V gene. V dropped 2 bases and J dropped 5 bases, with 9 bases sitting between them. The CDR3 loop reads CASSLLRRTEAFF. CDR3 bases: TGTGCCAGCAGCTTATTAAGGAGGACTGAAGCTTTCTTT.

The chain joins TRBV6-5 to TRBJ1-5, with unresolved D. The CDR3 totals 13 residues. The V gene lost 0 bases and the J gene lost 6 bases, with 6 bases spanning the gap. CDR1 and CDR2 from the germline V gene are MNHEY and SVGAGI. In DNA, the CDR3 is TGTGCCAGCAGTTACTCGAGCGGTCAGCCCCAGCATTTT. Translating it yields CASSYSSGQPQHF.

The V and J genes are TRBV18 and TRBJ2-7; 7 positions match TRBD1. The trim removed 2 bases at V and 3 bases at J, leaving 4 bases unmatched. The germline CDR1 and CDR2 sequences are KGHSH and LQKENI. This CDR3 is built from 14 residues. CDR3 sequence: CASSPSTGSYEQYF. In nucleotides, the CDR3 is TGTGCCAGCTCACCATCGACAGGGAGCTACGAGCAGTACTTC.